Given below is one T cell receptor beta chain in context. The data belong to a study of blood T cell repertoires in COVID-19. About the research overall: Italy, Spain and the United States were the sources of the convalescent and acute COVID-19 samples. Sample material is recorded as cDNA or gDNA derived from T cells, B-cell-depleted T cells, or PBMCs.

Those enrolled, adults aged roughly 18 to 100 years, came from fewer than 25 US areas. Either two negative PCRs, clearance, or symptom resolution qualified Cohort 3 donors as recovered. The ends were cut back, 4 bases at V and 0 bases at J, with 7 bases in the middle. The germline gives CDR1 MGHDK, CDR2 SYGVNS. The CDR3 is 14 residues long. The method was immunoSEQ multiplex PCR; TCRdb's version includes in-frame clones alone and lacks a portion of them. Among over 200,000 clones listed, just under 85% were seen once. The chain has TRBV25-1 and TRBJ1-3; D is unclear. This clonotype was obtained from a man aged 35 to 55 who had recovered from COVID-19. Sequenced material: PBMCs or T cells enriched from blood (not recorded which). CDR3 sequence (DNA): TGTGCCAGCAGTGGGGCAGGCTCTGGAAACACCATATATTTT. Its translation: CASSGAGSGNTIYF.